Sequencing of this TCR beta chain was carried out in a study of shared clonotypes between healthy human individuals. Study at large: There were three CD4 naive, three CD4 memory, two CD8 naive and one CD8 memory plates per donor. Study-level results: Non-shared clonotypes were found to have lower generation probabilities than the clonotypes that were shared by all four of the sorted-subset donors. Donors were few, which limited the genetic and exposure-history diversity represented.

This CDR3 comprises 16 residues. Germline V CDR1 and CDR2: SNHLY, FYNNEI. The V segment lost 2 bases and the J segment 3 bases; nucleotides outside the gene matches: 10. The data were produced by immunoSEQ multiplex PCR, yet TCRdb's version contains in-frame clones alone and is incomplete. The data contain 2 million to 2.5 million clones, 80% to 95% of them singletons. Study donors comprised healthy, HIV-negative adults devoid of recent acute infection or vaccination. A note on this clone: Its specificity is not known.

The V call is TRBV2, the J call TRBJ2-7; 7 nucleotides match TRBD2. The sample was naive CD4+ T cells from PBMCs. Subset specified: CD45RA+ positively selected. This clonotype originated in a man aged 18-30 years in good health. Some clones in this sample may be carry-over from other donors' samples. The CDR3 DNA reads TGTGCCAGCAGTGAAAGCCATGGGAGGGTGCTCTACGAGCAGTACTTC. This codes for CASSESHGRVLYEQYF.